The 17 T cell receptor beta chains below all came from one sample that was sequenced in a study of T cells after somatic rescue of genetic block. The protocol was immunoSEQ multiplex PCR, while the TCRdb copy is restricted to in-frame clones and leaves out a portion. The table lists tens of thousands of clones, under 95% of them singletons. Sequencing was carried out using peripheral blood mononuclear cells (PBMCs). The receptors derive from a man in his forties.

V usage is TRBV7-9 and J usage is TRBJ2-7; D not resolved. Germline CDR1 reads SEHNR; CDR2 reads FQNEAQ (reference sequence). V gave up 0 bases and J gave up 4 bases, with 10 bases separating them. This CDR3 spans 14 amino acids. In nucleotides, the CDR3 is TGTGCCAGCAGCTTAGCCGCAAGGAGTTACGAGCAGTACTTC. Translating gives CASSLAARSYEQYF.

The rearrangement uses TRBV5-1 and TRBJ1-2, with D possibly matching TRBD1 (6 bases). The germline CDR1 and CDR2 sequences are SGHRS and YFSETQ. V gave up 1 base and J gave up 8 bases, with 18 bases separating them. The CDR3 contains 15 residues. The CDR3 region has the DNA TGCGCCAGCAGCTTGAGATCGGGACAAAGAGAGGGCTACACCTTC. As protein: CASSLRSGQREGYTF.

The chain joins TRBV6-5 to TRBJ1-1, with 7 bases lining up with TRBD1. The V gene end was trimmed by 6 bases and the J gene end by 1 base; junction bases not matched to a gene: 8. The CDR3 consists of 15 residues. The germline V gene encodes CDR1 MNHEY and CDR2 SVGAGI. CDR3 region: CASRKQGRGNTEAFF. The CDR3 bases are TGTGCCAGCAGGAAACAGGGGAGGGGGAACACTGAAGCTTTCTTT.

The genes are TRBV2 and TRBJ1-1; 7 positions match TRBD1. Germline CDR1 reads SNHLY; CDR2 reads FYNNEI. V lost 7 bases and J lost 3; bases outside the gene matches: 11. The CDR3 contains 15 residues. The CDR3 DNA reads as TGTGCCAGCAACCCCGAACAGGGGTCTCACACTGAAGCTTTCTTT. Protein: CASNPEQGSHTEAFF.

The chain carries TRBV2 and TRBJ2-2; 9 nucleotides agree with TRBD1. The CDR3 is 17 amino acids. Trimming took 6 bases from V and 0 from J; bases not matched to a gene: 8. The germline CDR1 and CDR2 sequences are SNHLY and FYNNEI. CDR3 DNA sequence: TGTGCCAGCAGGAGTCCCGGGACAGGGCCGAACACCGGGGAGCTGTTTTTT. Amino acids: CASRSPGTGPNTGELFF.

The gene calls are TRBV9 and TRBJ2-5, with TRBD2 identical over 9 bases. V shed 1 base, J shed 5 bases, and the junction held 12 bases outside the gene matches. The length of the CDR3 is 17 residues. CDR1 SGDLS and CDR2 YYNGEE come from the germline V gene. Written as DNA, the CDR3 is TGTGCCAGCAGCGTATTTGGTTGGAGCGGGGGGCCTGAGACCCAGTACTTC. Translation: CASSVFGWSGGPETQYF.

The J gene is TRBJ1-1, the V gene TRBV10-1, with TRBD1 as a possible D gene (6 bases). Trimming removed 3 bases at V and 4 bases at J, with 18 bases between. CDR3 size: 16 residues. CDR1 and CDR2 from the germline V gene are WNHNN and SYGVQD (reference sequence). The CDR3 DNA is TGCGCCAGCAGTGACGGCGTCGGGGGCTTAGGCACTGAAGCTTTCTTT. Translating gives CASSDGVGGLGTEAFF.

This clone was recorded once. J is TRBJ2-5 and V is TRBV6-1; D is uncertain. CDR1 is MNHNS and CDR2 is SASEGT in the germline V gene. Deletions cut 5 bases from V and 6 bases from J, with 10 bases between. The CDR3 contains 12 residues. CDR3 coding DNA: TGTGCCAGCAGTTCGGGTGCCCAGACCCAGTACTTC. This gives the protein CASSSGAQTQYF.

The J gene is TRBJ2-1, the V gene TRBV10-1; 7 bases align to TRBD1. The germline V gene encodes CDR1 WNHNN and CDR2 SYGVQD (reference sequence). The CDR3 contains 12 residues. After removal of 7 bases from V and 6 bases from J, the junction contained 3 bases not matched to a gene. As DNA, the CDR3 is TGCGCCAGCAACCCAGGGGGCAATGAGCAGTTCTTC. Its protein product is CASNPGGNEQFF.

The chain recombines TRBV5-1 with TRBJ1-4; D is undetermined. Germline lookup yields CDR1 SGHRS and CDR2 YFSETQ. V lost 5 bases and J 4 bases, leaving 12 bases between the germline ends. This CDR3 is 14 amino acids long. The CDR3 region is CASRVGQDNEKLFF. In nucleotides, the CDR3 is TGCGCCAGCAGGGTCGGGCAGGATAATGAAAAACTGTTTTTT.

The gene calls are TRBV28 and TRBJ1-1; 7 bases are a match to TRBD1. This CDR3 is built from 12 residues. Germline-derived CDR1 and CDR2 are MDHEN and SYDVKM. Trimming cost V 6 bases and J 8 bases; bases outside gene matches: 6. As DNA, the CDR3 is TGTGCCAGCAGCTCCGACAGGGAGGAAGCTTTCTTT. Protein: CASSSDREEAFF.

This chain links TRBV2 with TRBJ2-1; D unresolved. Per germline, CDR1 SNHLY and CDR2 FYNNEI. CDR3 length: 14 residues. The V and J ends lost 3 bases and 7 bases respectively, with 13 bases between them. The DNA of the CDR3 is TGTGCCAGCAGTGACCCGCTCCGCAAGAATGAGCAGTTCTTC. The encoded protein is CASSDPLRKNEQFF.

This CDR3 is CAWTLAGLMNEQYF. The CDR3 bases are TGTGCCTGGACGTTGGCAGGGTTAATGAACGAGCAGTACTTC. The chain recombines TRBV30 with TRBJ2-7; D may be TRBD1 (5 bases). This CDR3 has 14 residues. V was cut by 4 bases and J by 5 bases, with 18 bases left in between. Germline values: CDR1 GTSNPN, CDR2 SVGIG (reference sequence).

The genes are TRBV10-3 and TRBJ2-7; no firm D call. The ends were cut back, 0 bases at V and 3 bases at J, with 6 bases in the middle. Germline-derived CDR1 and CDR2 are ENHRY and SYGVKD. The CDR3 totals 13 residues. CDR3 residues: CAISESNSYEQYF. CDR3 nucleotide sequence: TGTGCCATCAGTGAGTCAAACAGCTACGAGCAGTACTTC.

The rearrangement joins TRBV7-6 to TRBJ2-1; possible D gene TRBD2, 6 bases. The CDR3 extends over 16 amino acids. From germline, CDR1 is SGHVS and CDR2 FNYEAQ. With 1 base removed from V and 9 bases from J, the gap between germline ends came to 19 bases. The CDR3 region has the DNA TGTGCCAGCAGCTTAGTTGTTACGGGGGTAATAGGTGAGCAGTTCTTC. It encodes CASSLVVTGVIGEQFF.

V and J are TRBV29-1 and TRBJ2-3; 7 positions match TRBD2. Unmatched junction bases numbered 4, after V lost 4 bases and J lost 0 bases. The CDR3 sequence is 14 residues long. Looked up from germline, CDR1 is SQVTM and CDR2 is ANQGSEA. CDR3 sequence: CSVGSSGSTDTQYF. The DNA for the CDR3 is TGCAGCGTTGGGTCTAGCGGCAGCACAGATACGCAGTATTTT.

The rearrangement links TRBV21-1 to TRBJ2-1; the tabulated D call, TRBD2, remains unverified against the DNA. TRBV21-1 is a known pseudogene. The length of the CDR3 is 14 residues. CDR3 region: CASRAGGLYNEQFF. The CDR3 DNA sequence: TGTGCCAGCAGGGCGGGAGGCCTATACAATGAGCAGTTCTTC.